What follows is one TCR beta chain and its context. These data are taken from a study of blood T cell repertoires in COVID-19. The CDR3 length is 14 residues. The germline CDR1 and CDR2 sequences are SGHAT and FQNNGV. Between the trimmed V and J ends, which lost 0 bases and 3 bases, there was a span of 6 bases. In the study's own analysis: By means of reference gene primer amplification, nucleated cell counts were estimated. Sequencing used immunoSEQ multiplex PCR; TCRdb keeps in-frame clones, though not all of them. For V, J and clone size, that table is used; D and trimming come from the DNA. The sample has about 160,000 clones; approximately 80% are singletons.

The chain has TRBV11-2 and TRBJ1-3; unclear D gene. This receptor was identified in a woman older than 75 with acute or convalescent COVID-19. Material: peripheral blood. DNA of the CDR3: TGTGCCAGCAGCTTAGACTCCCTTGGAAACACCATATATTTT. This encodes CASSLDSLGNTIYF.